This is a list of T cell receptor beta chains from one sample in a study of identical twins. TCRdb ran MiXCR on the 5' RACE reads and lists one entry per CDR3 protein. The repertoire holds 550,000 to 800,000 distinct CDR3 sequences, with around 7.5% as singletons. This sample was shared with a second study, whose subject was yellow fever vaccine responses in identical twins.

What was sequenced was PBMCs. The receptors shown here come from a young woman in good health. The CDR3 runs from the conserved cysteine through the conserved F or W. The order of the fields is V gene, D gene, J gene, clone size, CDR3 DNA, CDR3 protein. D genes are given only for firm matches. The size entry is marked missing in some rows and otherwise reads once, few, many or a size class.

TRBV11-2	TRBD1	TRBJ2-5	many	TGTGCCAGCAGCTTAGGGCGACAGGGCCGTCAAGAGACCCAGTACTTC	CASSLGRQGRQETQYF
TRBV10-3	-	TRBJ2-3	many	TGTGCCATCAGTGAGGGGAATACGCAGTATTTT	CAISEGNTQYF
TRBV15	-	TRBJ1-6	-	TGTGCCACCAGCAGAGCGCGGGGGGATAATTCACCCCTCCACTTT	CATSRARGDNSPLHF
TRBV5-1	-	TRBJ1-5	many	TGCGCCAGCAGCTTTGAGGGGGATCAGCCCCAGCATTTT	CASSFEGDQPQHF
TRBV29-1	-	TRBJ2-5	few	TGCAGCGTAGAATTGGACCGGAGGTACCAAGAGACCCAGTACTTC	CSVELDRRYQETQYF
TRBV7-2	-	TRBJ2-3	many	TGTGCCAGCAGCTTGTATTCTGATACGCAGTATTTT	CASSLYSDTQYF
TRBV12-3/TRBV12-4	-	TRBJ1-6	few	TGTGCCAGCAGTTTGGGTCCGACCAATTCACCCCTCCACTTT	CASSLGPTNSPLHF
TRBV5-1	-	TRBJ1-1	few	TGCGCCAGCAGCGGTCCGGGGGCGAACACTGAAGCTTTCTTT	CASSGPGANTEAFF
TRBV28	TRBD2	TRBJ2-3	-	TGTGCCAGCAGGGGACTAGCGGGGCGGACGGGGGCAGATACGCAGTATTTT	CASRGLAGRTGADTQYF
TRBV6-1	-	TRBJ1-1	-	TGTGCCAGCACCCTGGGATGGGGGAACACTGAAGCTTTCTTT	CASTLGWGNTEAFF
TRBV6-1	TRBD1	TRBJ1-1	many	TGTGCCAGCTGCAGGACAGGGGGCAACACTGAAGCTTTCTTT	CASCRTGGNTEAFF
TRBV12-3/TRBV12-4	TRBD2	TRBJ2-2	-	TGTGCCAGCAGCGGGGGACTACCCAAGACCGGGGAGCTGTTTTTT	CASSGGLPKTGELFF
TRBV5-8	-	TRBJ1-1	many	TGTGCCAGCAGCTTGTCGGGGCGAACTCGGACTGAAGCTTTCTTT	CASSLSGRTRTEAFF
TRBV3-1	-	TRBJ2-2	once	TGTGCCAGCAGCCAAGAGGCAGGAACGGACACCGGGGTGCTGTTTTTT	CASSQEAGTDTGVLFF
TRBV6-5	-	TRBJ2-7	-	TGTGCCAGCAGTTACGGGGGAGGGGGCGCGAGCTACGAGCAGTACTTC	CASSYGGGGASYEQYF
TRBV13	-	TRBJ2-5	-	TGTGCCAGCAGCCGCACTAGACTCGAGACCCAGTACTTC	CASSRTRLETQYF
TRBV2	-	TRBJ1-1	many	TGTGCCAGCAGTGGCCGACAGAACACTGAAGCTTTCTTT	CASSGRQNTEAFF
TRBV28	TRBD2	TRBJ2-1	few	TGTGCCAGCAGTTTCATCTCCAAAGCGGGAGGGCCCCATGAGCAGTTCTTC	CASSFISKAGGPHEQFF
TRBV21-1	-	TRBJ1-2	-	TGTGCCAGCAGCAAAGGATCCGGGTCCCTCAGCTATGGCTACACCTTC	CASSKGSGSLSYGYTF
TRBV10-3	-	TRBJ2-2	few	TGTGCCATCAGTGTTTCCGGGGAGCTGTTTTTT	CAISVSGELFF
TRBV5-1	TRBD1	TRBJ1-6	few	TGCGCCAGCAGCTTGGGGGGACAGGGGTATTCACCCCTCCACTTT	CASSLGGQGYSPLHF
TRBV20-1	TRBD2	TRBJ2-5	few	TGCAGTGCTAGAGATCGGGGTAGCGGGGAGACCCAGTACTTC	CSARDRGSGETQYF
TRBV10-1	TRBD2	TRBJ2-1	-	TGCGCCAGCAGTGTTTCGGGAACTAGCGGAGCCTACAATGAGCAGTTCTTC	CASSVSGTSGAYNEQFF
TRBV28	-	TRBJ2-3	many	TGTGCCAGCAGTAGGGGGGCCGGGGTTGATACGCAGTATTTT	CASSRGAGVDTQYF
TRBV29-1	-	TRBJ2-1	-	TGCAGCGCGAAGCTTTACTACAATGAGCAGTTCTTC	CSAKLYYNEQFF
TRBV11-2	-	TRBJ2-3	few	TGTGCCAGCAGCCTAGATCTAGCGTCTGGCACAGATACGCAGTATTTT	CASSLDLASGTDTQYF
TRBV6-2/TRBV6-3	-	TRBJ2-3	-	TGTGCCAGCAGCCTGGAGGGGGCCGCTAGCACAGATACGCAGTATTTT	CASSLEGAASTDTQYF
TRBV18	-	TRBJ2-1	-	TGTGCCAGCTCACTTACCGAAGTTCCGACCCGGGGTGAGCAGTTCTTC	CASSLTEVPTRGEQFF
TRBV12-3/TRBV12-4	TRBD1	TRBJ2-3	many	TGTGCCAGCAGTCCGAGCTATGACCCGGGACAGGGCACAGATACGCAGTATTTT	CASSPSYDPGQGTDTQYF
TRBV7-2	-	TRBJ2-1	many	TGTGCCAGCAGCTTAGTCGGACCCTCCTACAATGAGCAGTTCTTC	CASSLVGPSYNEQFF
TRBV12-3/TRBV12-4	-	TRBJ2-3	many	TGTGCCAGCAGCCAGCAGGGTGGCACAGATACGCAGTATTTT	CASSQQGGTDTQYF
TRBV5-1	TRBD1	TRBJ2-1	many	TGCGCCAGCAGCTTCCGGGACAGCTCCTACAATGAGCAGTTCTTC	CASSFRDSSYNEQFF
TRBV6-1	-	TRBJ2-1	few	TGTGCCAGCAGTCCCCTCGGGGTCTTTGGGTACAATGAGCAGTTCTTC	CASSPLGVFGYNEQFF
TRBV7-8	TRBD1	TRBJ1-4	few	TGTGCCAGCAGTTATAGGGGGCAGGGCGATGAAAAACTGTTTTTT	CASSYRGQGDEKLFF
TRBV5-1	-	TRBJ1-2	few	TGCGCCAGCAGTCTCGGGGACGTTGGCTACACCTTC	CASSLGDVGYTF
TRBV12-3/TRBV12-4	TRBD2	TRBJ2-7	-	TGTACCAGCAGTTTATTAGGACTAGCGGATCGTTCAGCCTACGAGCAGTACTTC	CTSSLLGLADRSAYEQYF